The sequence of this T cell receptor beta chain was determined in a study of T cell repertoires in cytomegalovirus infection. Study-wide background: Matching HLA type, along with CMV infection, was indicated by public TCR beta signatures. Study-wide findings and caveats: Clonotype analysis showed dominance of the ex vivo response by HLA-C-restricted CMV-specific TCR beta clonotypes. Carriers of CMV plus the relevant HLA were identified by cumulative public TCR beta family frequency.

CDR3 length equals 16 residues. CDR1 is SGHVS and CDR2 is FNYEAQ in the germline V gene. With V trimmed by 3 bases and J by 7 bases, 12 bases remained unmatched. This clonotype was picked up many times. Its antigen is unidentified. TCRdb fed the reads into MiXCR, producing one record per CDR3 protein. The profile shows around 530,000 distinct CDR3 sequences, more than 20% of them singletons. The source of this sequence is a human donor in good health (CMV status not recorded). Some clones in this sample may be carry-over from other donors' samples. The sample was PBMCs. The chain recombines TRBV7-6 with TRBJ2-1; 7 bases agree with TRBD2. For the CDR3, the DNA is TGTGCCAGCAGCTTGCTCAGGGCGGGAGATCGGAATGAGCAGTTCTTC. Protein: CASSLLRAGDRNEQFF.